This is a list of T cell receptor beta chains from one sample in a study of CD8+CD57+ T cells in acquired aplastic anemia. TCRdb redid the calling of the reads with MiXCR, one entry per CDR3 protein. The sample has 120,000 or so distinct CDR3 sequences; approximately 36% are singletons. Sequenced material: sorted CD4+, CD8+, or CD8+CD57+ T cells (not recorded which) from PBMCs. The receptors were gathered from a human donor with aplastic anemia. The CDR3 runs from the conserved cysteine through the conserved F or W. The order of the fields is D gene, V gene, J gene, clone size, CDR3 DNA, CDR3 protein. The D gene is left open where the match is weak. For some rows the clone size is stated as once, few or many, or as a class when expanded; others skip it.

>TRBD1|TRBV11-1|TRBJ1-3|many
TGTGCCAGCAGCTTTGGGTACAGGGGGTCTGGAAACACCATATATTTT
CASSFGYRGSGNTIYF
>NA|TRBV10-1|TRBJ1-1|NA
TGCGCCAGCAGTGAGTACCGGGACGGGAACACTGAAGCTTTCTTT
CASSEYRDGNTEAFF
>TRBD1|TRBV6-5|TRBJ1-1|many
TGTGCCAGCAGTTCGCACAGGGGGAAGAACACTGAAGCTTTCTTT
CASSSHRGKNTEAFF
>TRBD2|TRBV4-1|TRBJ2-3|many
TGCGCCAGCAGCCCAGGCGGGGGGAATACGCAGTATTTT
CASSPGGGNTQYF
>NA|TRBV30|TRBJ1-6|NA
TGTGCCTGGAGTGTCGGCAGGTCAAGATATAATTCACCCCTCCACTTT
CAWSVGRSRYNSPLHF
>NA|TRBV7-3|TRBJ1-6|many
TGTGCCAGCAGCTTCCCAGGGAATTCACCCCTCCACTTT
CASSFPGNSPLHF
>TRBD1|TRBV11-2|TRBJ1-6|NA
TGTGCCAGCAGCTTAAGGGGGCTACGGGTCCCCTATAATTCACCCCTCCACTTT
CASSLRGLRVPYNSPLHF
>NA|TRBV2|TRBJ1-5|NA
TGTGCCAGCAGTTCAGCGGGAGATCCTAATCAGCCCCAGCATTTT
CASSSAGDPNQPQHF
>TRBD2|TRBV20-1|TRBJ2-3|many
TGCAGTGCTTCCCCTAGCGGGGGCCCGCAGGGTACGCAGTATTTT
CSASPSGGPQGTQYF
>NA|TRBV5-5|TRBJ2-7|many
TGTGCCAGCAGCTTGAGGGCCGGGTACTCCTACGAGCAGTACTTC
CASSLRAGYSYEQYF
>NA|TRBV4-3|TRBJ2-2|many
TGCGCCAGCAGCCAACATCTCCTGGGGGGGGAGCTGTTTTTT
CASSQHLLGGELFF
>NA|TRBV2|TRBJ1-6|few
TGTGCCAGCAGTGAATGGGTTCGGACACCCCTCCACTTT
CASSEWVRTPLHF
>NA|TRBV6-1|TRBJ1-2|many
TGTGCCAGCAGTCCCGAAATTTGGGATGGCTACACCTTC
CASSPEIWDGYTF
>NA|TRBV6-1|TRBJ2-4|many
TGTGCCAGCAGTGAAAATCACAAAAACATTCAGTACTTC
CASSENHKNIQYF
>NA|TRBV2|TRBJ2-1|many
TGTGCCAGCAGTGACAGGGGGGAGAACAATGAGCAGTTCTTC
CASSDRGENNEQFF
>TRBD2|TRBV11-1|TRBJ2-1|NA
TGTGCCAGCAGCACCACTAGCGGGGGGCCAGGTGAGCAGTTCTTC
CASSTTSGGPGEQFF
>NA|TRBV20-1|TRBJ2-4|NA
TGCAGTGCAACCGGGACATCAGCCAAAAACATTCAGTACTTC
CSATGTSAKNIQYF
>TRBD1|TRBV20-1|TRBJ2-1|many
TGCAGTGCTCTACCTTACAGGGGCTATGAGCAGTTCTTC
CSALPYRGYEQFF
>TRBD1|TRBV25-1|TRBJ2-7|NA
TGTGCCAGCAGAGGGGGCCCAAATTCCGAGCAGTACTTC
CASRGGPNSEQYF
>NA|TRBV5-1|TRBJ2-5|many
TGCGCCAGCAGCTTGGAGGGGCAGCGCCAAGAGACCCAGTACTTC
CASSLEGQRQETQYF
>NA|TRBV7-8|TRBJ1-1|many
TGTGCCAGCAGCTACAACCCTCGGGCGATGAACACTGAAGCTTTCTTT
CASSYNPRAMNTEAFF
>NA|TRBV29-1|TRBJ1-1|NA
TGCAGCGTTGGCGGCAGTGGGGGGGAAGCTTTCTTT
CSVGGSGGEAFF
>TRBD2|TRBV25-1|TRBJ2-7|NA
TGTGCCAGCAGTGGGCCCCGGGGAGGGAGGTACTACGAGCAGTACTTC
CASSGPRGGRYYEQYF
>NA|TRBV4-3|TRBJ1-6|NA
TGCGCCAGCAGCCAAGATTCGCGGATTACCTCAAATTCACCCCTCCACTTT
CASSQDSRITSNSPLHF
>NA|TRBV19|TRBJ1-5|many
TGTGCCAGTAGCACGACCCCGATTAATCAGCCCCAGCATTTT
CASSTTPINQPQHF